The present T cell receptor (beta chain) was sequenced within a study of tissue T cells after allogeneic stem cell transplantation. Generated by immunoSEQ multiplex PCR, the TCRdb table keeps only in-frame clones and is missing some. Among roughly 670 clones listed, less than 55% were seen once. Time point here: mouse harvest day 14 after allogeneic transplant. Each mouse received 10^7 T-cell-depleted marrow cells plus 10^6 splenic CD5+ T cells by tail vein. This clone was observed a handful of times. The germline and genes are mouse ones. Read sequence stops 1 residue before the CDR3 end, and the germline J gene provides the missing end. This CDR3 is built from 13 residues. V was cut by 0 bases and J by 5 bases, with 5 bases left in between. CDR1 is NNHNN, CDR2 SYGAGS, per germline (reference sequence).

The sequencing input was liver tissue. The chain is built from TRBV13-2 and TRBJ1-4; D is ambiguous. This TCR derives from a female BALB/c mouse given C57BL/6 T cells with graft-versus-host disease after an allogeneic hematopoietic cell transplant. CDR3 in amino acids: CASGDGRNERLFF. The sequenced part of the CDR3 DNA is TGTGCCAGCGGTGATGGACGGAACGAAAGATTATTT.